The clone carrying this TCR beta chain was recorded many times. The data belong to a study of prognosis after radiotherapy for stage I lung cancer. Overall study context: Adenocarcinoma was the tumor type in around twelve patients, squamous cell carcinoma in about 7.

Multiplex PCR in two rounds served to amplify TCR beta CDR3 from genomic DNA. First-round PCR, the initial amplification, used primers specific to each TRBV and TRBJ gene. Using its own MiXCR run on the multiplex PCR reads, TCRdb lists one record per CDR3 protein. The sample includes more than 30,000 distinct CDR3 sequences, 42% of them seen just once. CDR1 and CDR2 from the germline V gene are SGHAT and FQNNGV. CDR3 length: 16 residues. J gave up 3 bases and V 1 base, and 8 bases lay outside the gene matches. The specimen was PBMCs, collected before or after stereotactic body radiation therapy (not recorded which). The V and J genes are TRBV11-2 and TRBJ2-7; 8 bases agree with TRBD2. This clonotype was sampled from a donor aged 50 or older with non-small cell lung cancer. The CDR3 DNA is TGTGCCAGCAGCTTAGGGCTAGCGGGTTTTAACTACGAGCAGTACTTC. Translating gives CASSLGLAGFNYEQYF.